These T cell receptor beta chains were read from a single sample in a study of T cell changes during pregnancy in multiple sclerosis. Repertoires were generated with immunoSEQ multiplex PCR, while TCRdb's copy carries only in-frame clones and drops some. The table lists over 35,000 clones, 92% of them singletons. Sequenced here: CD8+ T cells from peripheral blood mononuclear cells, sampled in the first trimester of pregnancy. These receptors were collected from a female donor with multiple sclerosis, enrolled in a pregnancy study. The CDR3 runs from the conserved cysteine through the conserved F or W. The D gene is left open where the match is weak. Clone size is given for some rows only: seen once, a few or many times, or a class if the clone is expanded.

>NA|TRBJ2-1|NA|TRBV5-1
CASSSSRSYNEQFF
TGCGCCAGCAGTTCTAGTCGTTCCTACAATGAGCAGTTCTTC
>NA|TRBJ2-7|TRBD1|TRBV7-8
CASSGPGQGELAVPYEQYF
TGTGCCAGCAGCGGACCGGGACAGGGAGAACTCGCGGTCCCCTACGAGCAGTACTTC
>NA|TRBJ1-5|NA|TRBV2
CASSEGPGGNQPQHF
TGTGCCAGCAGTGAAGGTCCGGGGGGCAATCAGCCCCAGCATTTT
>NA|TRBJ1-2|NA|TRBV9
CASSAATTGGYGYTF
TGTGCCAGCAGCGCAGCGACCACGGGGGGCTATGGCTACACCTTC
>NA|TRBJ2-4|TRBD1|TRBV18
CASSPFGTGEQNIQYF
TGTGCCAGCTCACCTTTTGGGACAGGGGAGCAAAACATTCAGTACTTC
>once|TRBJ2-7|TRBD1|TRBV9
CASSVGEGGFFYEQYF
TGTGCCAGCAGCGTAGGAGAAGGGGGCTTTTTCTACGAGCAGTACTTC
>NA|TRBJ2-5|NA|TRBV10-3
CAISESGTEETQYF
TGTGCCATCAGTGAGTCCGGTACAGAAGAGACCCAGTACTTC
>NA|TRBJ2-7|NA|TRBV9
CASSVGLAGYEQYF
TGTGCCAGCAGCGTAGGCCTGGCGGGCTACGAGCAGTACTTC
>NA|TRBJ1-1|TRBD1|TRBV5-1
CASSERDRNTEAFF
TGCGCCAGCAGCGAACGGGACAGAAACACTGAAGCTTTCTTT
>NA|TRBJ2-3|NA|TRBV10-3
CAISAGAGRTDTQYF
TGTGCCATCAGTGCCGGAGCGGGCCGCACAGATACGCAGTATTTT
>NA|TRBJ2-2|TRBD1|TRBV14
CASSPTGGTGELFF
TGTGCCAGCAGCCCTACAGGGGGCACCGGGGAGCTGTTTTTT